This T cell receptor (beta chain) was found in a study of CD8+CD57+ T cells in acquired aplastic anemia. General study findings and limits: Between patients and controls, around 31 CD8+ CDR3 sequences were found in common.

This CDR3 is 13 amino acids long. Losses at the gene ends were 11 bases for V and 5 bases for J; bases not matched to a gene: 10. The germline V gene has CDR1 ENHRY and CDR2 SYGVKD. On this clonotype: Its cognate antigen is unknown.

Using genomic DNA as the template, TCR beta VDJ and CDR3 profiling was carried out. Via MiXCR, TCRdb re-called the reads, giving one row per CDR3 protein. Of 100,000 to 150,000 distinct CDR3 sequences listed, about 40% are singletons. By flow cytometry, patients selected for sequencing had shown an expansion of CD8+CD57+ cells. Each patient had severe acquired aplastic anemia. Patients had received no therapy at the time of blood sampling. This TCR was recovered from a human donor with aplastic anemia. Sequenced sample: sorted CD4+, CD8+, or CD8+CD57+ T cells (not recorded which) from PBMCs. The J gene is TRBJ1-1, the V gene TRBV10-3; 8 bases agree with TRBD1. The CDR3 nucleotides read TGTGCCGCCAACAGGGGGGAGTCGACTGAAGCTTTCTTT. Residues: CAANRGESTEAFF.